This T cell receptor beta chain appears in the sequencing data of a study of patients and donors after allogeneic stem cell transplantation. V gave up 5 bases and J gave up 4 bases; unmatched junction bases: 6. Germline loops: CDR1 LNHNV, CDR2 YYDKDF (reference sequence). CDR3 length equals 15 residues. This clonotype was picked up a small number of times. TCRdb processed the RT-PCR reads anew with MiXCR; each CDR3 protein has one entry. Among hundreds of thousands of distinct CDR3 sequences listed, 16% were seen once. Sequenced material: blood, either unsorted or a sorted T cell fraction (not recorded which). This chain connects TRBV15 to TRBJ2-2, with TRBD1 matching over 8 bases. The receptor was derived from a human donor who was either an allogeneic HSCT recipient or a stem cell or donor lymphocyte infusion donor (not recorded which). It is not recorded whose cells these are; they may come from a transplant donor. The CDR3 region is CATSVGQGGTGELFF. The CDR3 DNA reads TGTGCCACCAGCGTAGGACAGGGTGGCACCGGGGAGCTGTTTTTT.